The entry below gives a single TCR beta chain sequence along with its context. The antigen is unknown. This CDR3 is built from 14 residues. Germline CDR1 and CDR2: LNHDA and SQIVND (reference sequence). This sample was included in a study of CXCR3-negative and CXCR3-positive naive CD8 T cells. TRB cDNA libraries were made by UMI-labeled 5' RACE. After re-calling the 5' RACE reads, TCRdb lists one entry per CDR3 protein, DNA absent. The sample totals under 75,000 distinct CDR3 sequences; its top ten clones hold 0.55% to 0.75%. Study observations and caveats: Higher TRB CDR3 hydrophobicity marked CXCR3-positive naive cells relative to CXCR3-negative naive cells. Naive subsets had comparable surface CD5, so TRB CDR3 properties gauged TCR strength. Naive cells that were CXCR3-negative or CXCR3-positive used TRBV-TRBJ genes alike, while memory cells diverged.

The J gene is TRBJ2-1, the V gene TRBV19; TCRdb returns TRBD2, unconfirmable since there is no DNA. The sequenced sample consisted of naive CXCR3+ CD8+ T cells from blood. Documented subset: CD45RO-CCR7+CD27+CD95- naive CD8+ T cells expressing CXCR3 (TNR3+). The sequence derives from a human donor in good health. Some clones in this sample may be carry-over from other donors' samples. CDR3 region: CASSIAGGLNEQFF.